These 3 T cell receptor beta chains were all obtained from the same sample, sequenced in a study of response to subunit inactivated influenza vaccine. Each CDR3 protein gets one entry after TCRdb re-called the RT-PCR reads with MiXCR. Here the sample spans some 800,000 distinct CDR3 sequences, 21% being singletons. This material consisted of PBMCs from blood, taken roughly 5 days after vaccination. The source is a man aged 50 or older who received an inactivated influenza vaccine.

This clonotype was counted only a few times. This sequence joins TRBV4-3 and TRBJ2-6; TRBD1 agrees at 8 bases. Germline V CDR1 and CDR2: LGHNA, YSLEER. Trimming took 0 bases from V and 1 from J; bases not matched to a gene: 8. CDR3 length: 19 residues. The CDR3 region is CASSQEFATGASGANVLTF. DNA of the CDR3: TGCGCCAGCAGCCAAGAATTCGCGACAGGGGCTTCTGGGGCCAACGTCCTGACTTTC.

This clonotype was counted only a few times. The J gene is TRBJ2-5, the V gene TRBV20-1; D perhaps matches TRBD1 (5 bases). This CDR3 region has 13 residues. The V end was cut by 1 base, the J end by 3 bases, with 9 bases between. Germline V gene lookup returns CDR1 DFQATT and CDR2 SNEGSKA (reference sequence). The DNA for the CDR3 is TGCAGTGCTAGAGCGACAGCGAAAGAGACCCAGTACTTC. Translated, it gives CSARATAKETQYF.

This clonotype was counted between two and nine times. J is TRBJ1-1 and V is TRBV12-3 or TRBV12-4; D ambiguous. Trimming took off 6 bases at V and 1 base at J, with 12 bases between the two ends. This CDR3 is 14 amino acids long. The CDR3 spells CASSPARRNTEAFF. CDR3 DNA sequence: TGTGCCAGCAGCCCCGCCAGGAGGAACACTGAAGCTTTCTTT.